This T cell receptor (beta chain) emerged from a study of blood T cell repertoires in COVID-19. Overall study context: The samples span acute and convalescent COVID-19 from the United States, Italy and Spain. Sample material is recorded as cDNA or gDNA derived from T cells, B-cell-depleted T cells, or PBMCs.

The CDR3 has 14 amino acids. In germline, CDR1 is MDHEN, CDR2 SYDVKM. The V segment lost 5 bases and the J segment 2 bases; nucleotides outside the gene matches: 5. Per the authors' pipeline: Reference gene primers were amplified, and this amplification served to estimate nucleated cell counts. Measured with immunoSEQ multiplex PCR; TCRdb has only the in-frame clones, and not every one. The V and J calls and clone size are taken from that table; D and trimming were inferred from the DNA. The sample records some 50,000 clones, more than 75% being singletons. The sample consisted of peripheral blood. The TCR sequence derives from a man over 45 with acute or convalescent COVID-19. The V gene is TRBV28, the J gene TRBJ2-7, with 8 bases fitting TRBD1. The CDR3 loop is CASSRKQGAYEQYF. In DNA, the CDR3 is TGTGCCAGCAGTAGGAAACAGGGGGCCTACGAGCAGTACTTC.